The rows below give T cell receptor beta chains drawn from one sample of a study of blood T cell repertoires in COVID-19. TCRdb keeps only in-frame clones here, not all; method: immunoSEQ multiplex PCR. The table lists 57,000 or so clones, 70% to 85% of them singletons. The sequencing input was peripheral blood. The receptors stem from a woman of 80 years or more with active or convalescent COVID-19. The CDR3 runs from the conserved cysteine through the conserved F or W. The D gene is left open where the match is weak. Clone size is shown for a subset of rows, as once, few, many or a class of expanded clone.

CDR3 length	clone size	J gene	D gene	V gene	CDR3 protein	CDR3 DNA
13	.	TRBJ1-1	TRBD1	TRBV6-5	CASSNDGQGEAFF	TGTGCCAGCAGCAACGATGGACAGGGTGAAGCTTTCTTT
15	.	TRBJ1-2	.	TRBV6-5	CASSYDIAGVYGYTF	TGTGCCAGCAGTTACGACATAGCAGGGGTCTATGGCTACACCTTC
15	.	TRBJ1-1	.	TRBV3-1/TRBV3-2	CASSQEVTGNTEAFF	TGTGCCAGCAGCCAAGAAGTAACAGGGAATACTGAAGCTTTCTTT
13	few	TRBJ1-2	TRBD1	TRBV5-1	CASSAGTGLGYTF	TGCGCCAGCAGCGCCGGGACAGGTCTTGGCTACACCTTC
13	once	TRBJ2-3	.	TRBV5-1	CASSNPTTDTQYF	TGCGCCAGCAGCAACCCTACCACAGATACGCAGTATTTT
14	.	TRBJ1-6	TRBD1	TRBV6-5	CASTPGTANSPLHF	TGTGCCAGCACCCCAGGGACAGCGAATTCACCCCTCCACTTT
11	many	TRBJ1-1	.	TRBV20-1	CSARDSPQTFF	TGCAGTGCTAGAGATTCCCCACAGACTTTCTTT
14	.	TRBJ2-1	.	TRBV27	CASSGGYNFNEQFF	TGTGCCAGCAGTGGGGGGTACAATTTCAATGAGCAGTTCTTC
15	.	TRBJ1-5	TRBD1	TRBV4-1	CASSRGTVSYQPQHF	TGCGCCAGCAGCCGGGGGACAGTTTCTTATCAGCCCCAGCATTTT
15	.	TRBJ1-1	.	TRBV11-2	CASSPGARMNTEAFF	TGTGCCAGCAGCCCCGGAGCTAGGATGAACACTGAAGCTTTCTTT
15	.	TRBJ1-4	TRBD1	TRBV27	CASRGLGGAGEKLFF	TGTGCCAGCAGGGGATTAGGGGGCGCCGGTGAAAAACTGTTTTTT
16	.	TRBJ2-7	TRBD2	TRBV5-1	CASSLWASGSSYEQYF	TGCGCCAGCAGCTTGTGGGCTAGCGGGAGCTCCTACGAGCAGTACTTC
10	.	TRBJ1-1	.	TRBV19	CATQGAGAFF	TGTGCCACCCAAGGAGCGGGAGCTTTCTTT
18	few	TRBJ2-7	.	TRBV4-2	CASSQDPPSGIHTYEQYF	TGTGCCAGCAGCCAAGATCCCCCCTCAGGAATCCACACCTACGAGCAGTACTTC
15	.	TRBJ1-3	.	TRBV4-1	CASSQGGQDGNTIYF	TGCGCCAGCAGCCAAGGTGGGCAGGATGGAAACACCATATATTTT
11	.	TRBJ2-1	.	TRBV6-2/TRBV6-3	CASSYGREQFF	TGTGCCAGCAGTTATGGGAGGGAGCAGTTCTTC
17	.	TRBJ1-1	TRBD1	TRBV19	CASTPPRGQKVDTEAFF	TGTGCCAGTACTCCACCCAGGGGGCAGAAGGTCGACACTGAAGCTTTCTTT
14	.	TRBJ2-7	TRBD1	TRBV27	CASKTWGTGGKQYF	TGTGCCAGCAAAACTTGGGGGACAGGGGGTAAGCAGTACTTC
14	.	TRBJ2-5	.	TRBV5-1	CASSSWSPKETQYF	TGCGCCAGCAGCTCCTGGTCACCTAAAGAGACCCAGTACTTC